The rows below give T cell receptor beta chains drawn from one sample of a study of blood T cell repertoires in COVID-19. The assay was immunoSEQ multiplex PCR, and TCRdb's table has in-frame clones only and misses some. The sample has 180,000 or so clones; more than 60% are singletons. The source material was peripheral blood. These TCRs come from a man aged 50-59 years who had recovered from COVID-19. Both conserved end residues are part of each CDR3. Each record gives: J gene, V gene, clone size, D gene, CDR3 DNA, CDR3 protein. The D gene is left open where the match is weak. Clone size, where shown, is once, few, many, or a class for clones that have expanded.

>TRBJ2-7|TRBV7-8|NA|TRBD1
TGTGCCAGCAGCCGATATTTACAGGGGGTCGAGGCCTACGAGCAGTACTTC
CASSRYLQGVEAYEQYF
>TRBJ2-4|TRBV27|NA|NA
TGTGCCAGCAGTACCCGGACAGGGAGGGGCAACATTCAGTACTTC
CASSTRTGRGNIQYF
>TRBJ1-3|TRBV19|NA|NA
TGTGCCAGTAACCCCCTCGCGCTCTCTGGAAACACCATATATTTT
CASNPLALSGNTIYF
>TRBJ1-3|TRBV9|NA|NA
TGTGCCAGCGGAGAGGGAAACACCATATATTTT
CASGEGNTIYF
>TRBJ2-7|TRBV6-5|NA|NA
TGTGCCAGTCCCCCGGACGAGCAGTACTTC
CASPPDEQYF
>TRBJ2-7|TRBV5-1|NA|TRBD2
TGCGCCAGCAGCTTGGCGATACGGGAGGGCCCCTACGAGCAGTACTTC
CASSLAIREGPYEQYF
>TRBJ2-7|TRBV3-1/TRBV3-2|NA|TRBD2
TGTGCCAGCAGACCTACGGGACTAGCGGGAGTCGTTTCTCGCGAGCAGTACTTC
CASRPTGLAGVVSREQYF
>TRBJ2-1|TRBV6-1|NA|TRBD2
TGTGCCAGCAGTGCCAGGGGGACTAGCGGAAACAATGAGCAGTTCTTC
CASSARGTSGNNEQFF
>TRBJ2-1|TRBV2|NA|NA
TGTGCCAGCAGTGAACTGGCTAGCGCCAATGAGCAGTTCTTC
CASSELASANEQFF
>TRBJ2-2|TRBV29-1|NA|NA
TGCAGCGTTGAAGATGTGCGGAAGAACACCGGGGAGCTGTTTTTT
CSVEDVRKNTGELFF
>TRBJ2-7|TRBV3-1/TRBV3-2|NA|NA
TGTGCCAGCAGCCTAAACAGGGAAATCAGCGAGCAGTACTTC
CASSLNREISEQYF
>TRBJ2-7|TRBV7-2|NA|TRBD2
TGTGCCAGCAGCTTAGGCGGGGCCCGAGCGGGAGGGGCCTACGAGCAGTACTTC
CASSLGGARAGGAYEQYF
>TRBJ1-1|TRBV6-5|once|NA
TGTGCCAGCAGTTACGGAGGGACGGGGGTGAACACTGAAGCTTTCTTT
CASSYGGTGVNTEAFF
>TRBJ2-1|TRBV6-6|few|NA
TGTGCCAGCAGTAATGAGGACTACATTTACAATGAGCAGTTCTTC
CASSNEDYIYNEQFF
>TRBJ1-1|TRBV28|NA|NA
TGTGCCAGCAGTGCCTCCGGGGACACTGAAGCTTTCTTT
CASSASGDTEAFF
>TRBJ2-1|TRBV7-9|NA|NA
TGTGCCAGCAGCTCCTTACAGAGAACCTACAATGAGCAGTTCTTC
CASSSLQRTYNEQFF
>TRBJ2-1|TRBV28|NA|TRBD2
TGTGCCAGCAGTTTCCCCACTAGCGGGAGGGCCTTAATCTACTACAATGAGCAGTTCTTC
CASSFPTSGRALIYYNEQFF